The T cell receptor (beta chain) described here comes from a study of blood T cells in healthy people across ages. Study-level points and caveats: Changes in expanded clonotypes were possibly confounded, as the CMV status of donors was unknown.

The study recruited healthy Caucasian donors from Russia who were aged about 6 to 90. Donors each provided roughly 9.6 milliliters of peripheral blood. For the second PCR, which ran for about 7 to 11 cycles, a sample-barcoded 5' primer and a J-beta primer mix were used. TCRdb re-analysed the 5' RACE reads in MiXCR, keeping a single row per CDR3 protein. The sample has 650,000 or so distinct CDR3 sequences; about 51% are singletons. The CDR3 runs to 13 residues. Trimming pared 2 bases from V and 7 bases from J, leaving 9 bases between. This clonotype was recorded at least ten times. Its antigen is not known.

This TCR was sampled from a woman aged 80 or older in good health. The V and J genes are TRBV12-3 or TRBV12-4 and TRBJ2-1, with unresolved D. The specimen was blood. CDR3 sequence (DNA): TGTGCCAGCAGTTTACCCCCCAGTAATGAGCAGTTCTTC. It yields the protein CASSLPPSNEQFF.